This T cell receptor (beta chain) emerged from a study of PD-L1 blockade in urothelial cancer listed by TCRdb under 2017. Turning to the overall study: Every patient began therapy in the mid-2010s and was given atezolizumab 1,200 mg intravenously every 3 weeks. Blood samples were analyzed 3 weeks after the start of treatment (second dose) and 6 weeks after the start of treatment. TCR sequencing covered pretreatment tumor samples and matched, serially collected peripheral blood taken before and after atezolizumab treatment. The study, an exploratory multi-omic analysis, examined somatic, immune and clinical correlates of response to PD-L1 blockade with atezolizumab in urothelial cancer. Durable clinical benefit was defined as a progression-free survival longer than 6 months, and TCR features were additionally tested against progression-free survival and overall survival. Whole exome sequencing and RNA sequencing of pretreatment tumors were performed alongside TCR sequencing in the same patients. An ECOG performance status of 0 or 1 was recorded for the patients, and 0 to 3 prior chemotherapy regimens had been received by the patients. Blood samples yielded a median of approximately 150,000 T cells and around 80,000 unique TCRs, with median clonality approximately 0.08. Approximately 29 patients had pretreatment blood TCR-seq, some 24 had at least one posttreatment blood collection, and some 24 had tumor TCR-seq. Under ten patients reached durable clinical benefit, while roughly 22 patients did not. Twenty-five of 29 patients were identified as males with urothelial cancer of bladder origin, and a prior smoking history was reported by 18 of 29 patients. The paper as a whole reports these results and caveats: Among patients with durable benefit, tumor-associated TCR clones showed greater expansion in peripheral blood 3 weeks after treatment started (n of about 20, p = 0.022). A pretreatment peripheral blood TCR clonality below the median was linked to improved progression-free and overall survival. Small sample size (n of about 30) and many exploratory analyses mean the results are intended to be hypothesis-generating.

What this sample's time point label stands for: pretreatment peripheral blood. A total of some 30 patients with locally advanced or metastatic urothelial carcinoma, treated at Memorial Sloan Kettering on a trial protocol, made up the cohort. Peripheral blood mononuclear cells were collected from each patient pretreatment and during treatment, giving between 1 and 8 total time points per patient. The Qiagen DNeasy Blood extraction kit was used to purify genomic DNA from total PBMCs and from tumor samples. PBMCs were collected pretreatment and during treatment, and were isolated and stored as previously described. As concerns this clone: This receptor's antigen is unknown. Per-base qualities were not stored, and no clone one base away is much larger.

V is shortened by 6 bases, J by 6 bases, and the region joining them spans 17 bases. CDR1 and CDR2, per the germline V gene, are SQVTM and ANQGSEA. Counted from cysteine to phenylalanine, this CDR3 has 13 amino acids. Just the 39-base CDR3 DNA is kept, in frame starting at base 1. Synthetic TCR analog templates were spiked into each PCR to estimate absolute template abundance from read counts. The immunoSEQ assay used bias-controlled V and J gene primers to amplify TCRbeta CDR3 regions from genomic DNA. Sequencing of rearranged TCRbeta segments was done at approximately 20X coverage. The authors processed their data as follows. Sequencing errors were corrected by clustering and CDR3s were annotated against IMGT to assign V, D and J genes. Downstream analyses used only productive TCRbeta rearrangements, leaving out any out-of-frame or stop-codon sequences. To compute clonality, Shannon entropy was normalized by the log of the number of unique productive sequences and then subtracted from one. Fisher's exact test with Benjamini-Hochberg correction, at a threshold of adjusted p below 0.01, was used to find clones that differed between time points or between blood and tumor. The table comes from immuneACCESS by way of TCRdb, which keeps in-frame sequences with V and J called. Part of the clones is missing from these tables; in studies checked, under half for an unresolved V gene and the rest for unknown reasons. The V and J calls and the clone size are those of that table, but D and trimming were determined from the DNA. For this sample the table gives about 79,000 clones, of which around four fifths were detected only once. The ten largest clonotypes hold roughly 7.3% of the sample.

The material sequenced was PBMCs, taken around atezolizumab (anti-PD-L1) treatment. The chain couples TRBV29-1 to TRBJ1-1; a weak D assignment points to TRBD1 (6 bases agree). This receptor was obtained from a man aged 35-49 years with urothelial cancer. Read as DNA, the sequence is TGCAGCGTCCGAAAAAGGGGGACACCTGAAGCTTTCTTT. It is translated as CSVRKRGTPEAFF.